This TCR beta chain was sequenced in a study of control samples from healthy donors and cancer patients. Looked up from germline, CDR1 is KGHSH and CDR2 is LQKENI. Between the trimmed V and J ends, which lost 5 bases and 3 bases, there was a span of 13 bases. The CDR3 sequence is 14 residues long. Method: immunoSEQ multiplex PCR; TCRdb's copy keeps in-frame clones and lacks some. The table includes about 130,000 clones, about 93% detected once. The genes are TRBV18 and TRBJ1-1, with D possibly TRBD1 on 5 matching bases. The receptor's source is a middle-aged man with head and neck cancer. The sample consisted of PBMCs. CDR3 region: CASSFREQDTEAFF. DNA for the CDR3: TGTGCCAGCTCATTCAGGGAGCAGGACACTGAAGCTTTCTTT.